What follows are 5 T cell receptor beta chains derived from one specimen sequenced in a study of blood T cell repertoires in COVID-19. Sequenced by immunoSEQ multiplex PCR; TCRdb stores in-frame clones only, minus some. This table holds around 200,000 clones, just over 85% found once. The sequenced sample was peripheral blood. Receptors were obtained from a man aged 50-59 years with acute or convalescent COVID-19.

For the CDR3, the DNA is TGTGCCAGTAGTATGGGACAGATCAATCAGCCCCAGCATTTT. Protein sequence: CASSMGQINQPQHF. The V call is TRBV19, the J call TRBJ1-5; 7 bases are shared with TRBD1. The V gene's germline CDR1 is LNHDA and CDR2 SQIVND (reference sequence). V was clipped by 3 bases and J by 3 bases; unmatched bases: 2. The CDR3 loop spans 14 amino acids. Complete variable domain (other parts from reference TRBV19 and TRBJ1-5): DGGITQSPKYLFRKEGQNVTLSCEQNLNHDAMYWYRQDPGQGLRLIYYSQIVNDFQKGDIAEGYSVSREKKESFPLTVTSAQKNPTAFYLCASSMGQINQPQHFGDGTRLSIL.

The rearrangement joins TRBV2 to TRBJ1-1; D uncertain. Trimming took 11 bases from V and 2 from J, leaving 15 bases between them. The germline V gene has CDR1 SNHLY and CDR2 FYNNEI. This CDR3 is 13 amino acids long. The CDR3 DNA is TGTGCCGCAGGACTGGGGTCCAACACTGAAGCTTTCTTT. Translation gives CAAGLGSNTEAFF.

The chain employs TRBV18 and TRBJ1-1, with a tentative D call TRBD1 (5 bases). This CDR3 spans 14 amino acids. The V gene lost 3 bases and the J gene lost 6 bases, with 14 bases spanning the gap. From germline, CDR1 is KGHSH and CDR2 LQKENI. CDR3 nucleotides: TGTGCCAGCTCACCTCAGGGCGACGAATCTGAAGCTTTCTTT. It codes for CASSPQGDESEAFF.

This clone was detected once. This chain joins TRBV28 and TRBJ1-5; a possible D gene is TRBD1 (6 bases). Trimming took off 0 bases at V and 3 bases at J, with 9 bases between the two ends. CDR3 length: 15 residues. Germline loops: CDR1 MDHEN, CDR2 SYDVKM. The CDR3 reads CASSLWGASNQPQHF. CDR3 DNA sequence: TGTGCCAGCAGTTTATGGGGGGCTTCCAATCAGCCCCAGCATTTT.

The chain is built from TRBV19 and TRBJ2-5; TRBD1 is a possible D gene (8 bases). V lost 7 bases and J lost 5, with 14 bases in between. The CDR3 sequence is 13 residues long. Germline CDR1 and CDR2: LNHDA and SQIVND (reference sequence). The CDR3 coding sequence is TGTGCCAGTACCTCACAGGGGGGGGAGACCCAGTACTTC. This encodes CASTSQGGETQYF. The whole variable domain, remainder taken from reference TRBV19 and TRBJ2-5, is DGGITQSPKYLFRKEGQNVTLSCEQNLNHDAMYWYRQDPGQGLRLIYYSQIVNDFQKGDIAEGYSVSREKKESFPLTVTSAQKNPTAFYLCASTSQGGETQYFGPGTRLLVL.